The T cell receptor (beta chain) described here comes from a study of post-analysis software for immune sequencing data. Findings and limits, study-wide: Five or six TRBV segments, TRBV5-6, TRBV5-1 and TRBV20-1 among them, were found more frequent in patients than controls. Those with multiple sclerosis, the patient group, showed significantly lower normalized Chao1 diversity than controls.

Tagging with unique molecular identifiers was a feature of the TCR beta cDNA libraries. A single record per CDR3 protein comes from TCRdb applying MiXCR to the PCR reads. The sample yields 820,000 or so distinct CDR3 sequences, about 53% seen once. In its sample, this clonotype was seen a few times. Its antigen remains unknown. CDR1 is SGHVS and CDR2 is FQNEAQ in the germline V gene. CDR3 length equals 17 residues. With V trimmed by 5 bases and J by 3 bases, 6 bases remained unmatched. This receptor was taken from a girl aged 5 to 17 with multiple sclerosis. The material sequenced was blood. The chain uses TRBV7-8 and TRBJ2-5; 16 nucleotides agree with TRBD2. The CDR3 coding sequence is TGTGCCAGCAGCCTCGGGACTAGCGGGAGGGCAAAAGAGACCCAGTACTTC. This translates into CASSLGTSGRAKETQYF.